Listed here is a single T cell receptor beta chain. These data are taken from a study of CD8+ T cells in alopecia areata. RNA was isolated and reverse transcribed to cDNA, the sequencing template. Sequenced by immunoSEQ multiplex PCR; TCRdb stores in-frame clones only, minus some. The table includes roughly 60,000 clones, roughly 47% detected once. The study team obtained lesional scalp punch biopsies and peripheral blood from alopecia areata patients. It was from PBMCs that CD4+ and CD8+ T cells were sorted. Trimming removed 8 bases from V and 2 bases from J; junction bases left unmatched: 9. Germline values: CDR1 SQVTM, CDR2 ANQGSEA. The CDR3 runs to 14 residues.

Sequenced material: NKG2D-low CD8+ T cells sorted from blood. The origin of this receptor is a human donor with alopecia areata. The chain combines TRBV29-1 with TRBJ2-3; TRBD2 aligns across 8 bases. The CDR3 bases are TGCAGCTCCCGGACAGCGGGAGTCACAGATACGCAGTATTTT. Its translation is CSSRTAGVTDTQYF.